This passage covers 21 T cell receptor beta chains from one sample sequenced in a study of blood T cell repertoires in COVID-19. Only in-frame clones appear in the TCRdb table, and some are missing; sequencing was by immunoSEQ multiplex PCR. This sample has about 64,000 clones, with just over 85% found just once. The sample taken for sequencing was peripheral blood. Receptors originate from a man between 45 and 60 years old with active COVID-19.

This sequence joins TRBV18 and TRBJ2-2; 7 bases align to TRBD1. With 8 bases clipped from V and 2 bases from J, the junction kept 2 bases outside the gene matches. This CDR3 contains 13 residues. The germline V gene encodes CDR1 KGHSH and CDR2 LQKENI. The CDR3 sequence: CASGTANTGELFF. CDR3 coding DNA: TGTGCCAGCGGGACAGCCAACACCGGGGAGCTGTTTTTT.

The chain employs TRBV19 and TRBJ2-2; 7 bases match TRBD2. The V gene end was trimmed by 10 bases and the J gene end by 7 bases; junction bases not matched to a gene: 15. Germline lookup yields CDR1 LNHDA and CDR2 SQIVND (reference sequence). This CDR3 comprises 15 residues. CDR3 nucleotides: TGTGCCACCCGGGTCTGGGAGGGCCAATTCGGGGAGCTGTTTTTT. Translated, it gives CATRVWEGQFGELFF. Based on the CDR3 plus reference TRBV19 and TRBJ2-2, the full variable domain is DGGITQSPKYLFRKEGQNVTLSCEQNLNHDAMYWYRQDPGQGLRLIYYSQIVNDFQKGDIAEGYSVSREKKESFPLTVTSAQKNPTAFYLCATRVWEGQFGELFFGEGSRLTVL.

This chain joins TRBV18 and TRBJ2-1; 11 nucleotides match TRBD2. The germline V gene has CDR1 KGHSH and CDR2 LQKENI. V trimming: 3 bases; J trimming: 6 bases; junction bases outside the gene matches: 4. CDR3 length equals 15 residues. CDR3: CASSPGTSGSNEQFF. The DNA for the CDR3 is TGTGCCAGCTCACCCGGAACTAGCGGGAGCAATGAGCAGTTCTTC.

In DNA form, the CDR3 reads TGTGCCAGCAGTTTATCGGGCAGGGGGGCTTCACCCCTCCACTTT. This translates into CASSLSGRGASPLHF. The chain carries TRBV27 and TRBJ1-6; 7 bases align to TRBD1. V gave up 0 bases and J gave up 9 bases; unmatched junction bases: 5. Germline V gives CDR1 MNHEY, CDR2 SMNVEV (reference sequence). The CDR3 runs 15 residues.

The CDR3 DNA sequence: TGTGCCAGTAGTATTAGTAGCTCCTACAATGAGCAGTTCTTC. It translates to CASSISSSYNEQFF. The rearrangement joins TRBV19 to TRBJ2-1; D call uncertain. This CDR3 spans 14 amino acids. Germline assignment: CDR1 LNHDA and CDR2 SQIVND (reference sequence). The V end lost 3 bases, the J end lost 0 bases, and 6 bases lay between the germline ends.

V usage is TRBV14 and J usage is TRBJ1-1; D is perhaps TRBD1 (6 bases). The CDR3 sequence is 14 residues long. Germline CDR1 reads SGHDN; CDR2 reads FVKESK. V lost 3 bases to trimming and J lost 6 bases, with 14 bases between them. As DNA, the CDR3 is TGTGCCAGCAGCCAGGACCGACAGGTCCCTGAAGCTTTCTTT. It codes for CASSQDRQVPEAFF.

V usage is TRBV9 and J usage is TRBJ2-1; D is uncertain. The CDR3 is 13 amino acids. Per germline, CDR1 SGDLS and CDR2 YYNGEE. Trimming pared 4 bases from V and 5 bases from J, leaving 10 bases between. This CDR3 is CASSSSQDNEQFF. CDR3 sequence (DNA): TGTGCCAGCAGCTCCTCTCAGGACAATGAGCAGTTCTTC.

The rearrangement uses TRBV11-2 and TRBJ2-7; D ambiguous. The germline V gene encodes CDR1 SGHAT and CDR2 FQNNGV. This CDR3 spans 11 amino acids. The germline V and J ends were trimmed by 7 bases and 3 bases, with 7 bases remaining between them. The CDR3 reads CASTEVYEQYF. The DNA of the CDR3 is TGTGCCAGCACAGAGGTCTACGAGCAGTACTTC.

CDR3 sequence: CASSSYNRGPYEQYF. CDR3 in DNA: TGTGCCAGCAGCTCATACAACAGGGGACCCTACGAGCAGTACTTC. This rearrangement joins TRBV7-6 to TRBJ2-7, with 7 bases aligning to TRBD1. Germline CDR1 reads SGHVS; CDR2 reads FNYEAQ. The CDR3 runs 15 residues. J gave up 2 bases and V 4 bases, and 8 bases lay outside the gene matches.

The chain combines TRBV28 with TRBJ2-7, with 7 bases fitting TRBD1. CDR3 size: 15 residues. Trimming cost V 4 bases and J 2 bases; bases outside gene matches: 8. Germline-derived CDR1 and CDR2 are MDHEN and SYDVKM. The CDR3 is CASSSRTGPPYEQYF. CDR3 bases: TGTGCCAGCAGTTCCCGGACAGGCCCTCCCTACGAGCAGTACTTC.

This sequence joins TRBV28 and TRBJ1-3; possible D gene TRBD1, 5 bases. This CDR3 spans 16 amino acids. The germline gives CDR1 MDHEN, CDR2 SYDVKM. V was shortened by 8 bases and J by 0 bases, with 17 bases between the two germline ends. The CDR3 DNA is TGTGCCAGCCGCCTTGGGACTGACCTCTCTGGAAACACCATATATTTT. This translates into CASRLGTDLSGNTIYF.

The chain has TRBV5-6 and TRBJ2-5; D call uncertain. In germline, CDR1 is SGHDT, CDR2 YYEEEE. With 2 bases removed from V and 1 base from J, the gap between germline ends came to 12 bases. The CDR3 is 15 residues long. Written as DNA, the CDR3 is TGTGCCAGCAGCTTCAAGCACTTTTTCCAAGAGACCCAGTACTTC. It is translated as CASSFKHFFQETQYF. Full variable domain (remainder filled in from reference TRBV5-6 and TRBJ2-5): DAGVTQSPTHLIKTRGQQVTLRCSPKSGHDTVSWYQQALGQGPQFIFQYYEEEERQRGNFPDRFSGHQFPNYSSELNVNALLLGDSALYLCASSFKHFFQETQYFGPGTRLLVL.

J is TRBJ2-7 and V is TRBV5-1; possibly TRBD1 for D (5 bases). This CDR3 has 13 amino acids. Germline V gene lookup returns CDR1 SGHRS and CDR2 YFSETQ. V lost 7 bases and J lost 5, with 16 bases in between. The CDR3 sequence is CASQDIGFNEQYF. CDR3 in DNA: TGCGCCAGCCAGGACATCGGATTCAACGAGCAGTACTTC.

The genes are TRBV7-2 and TRBJ2-5, with a tentative D call TRBD2 (5 bases). Trimming took 2 bases from V and 2 from J, leaving 9 bases between them. Germline V gene lookup returns CDR1 SGHTA and CDR2 FQGNSA. The CDR3 has 14 amino acids. The CDR3 spells CASSLRSGQETQYF. The CDR3 nucleotides read TGTGCCAGCAGCTTAAGGTCGGGGCAAGAGACCCAGTACTTC.

The V gene is TRBV7-2, the J gene TRBJ1-1, with D possibly matching TRBD1 (5 bases). Germline V gene lookup returns CDR1 SGHTA and CDR2 FQGNSA. V lost 6 bases, J lost 7 bases, and 9 bases lay in between. This CDR3 region has 11 residues. For the CDR3, the DNA is TGTGCCAGCAGTCCAAGGGGTGAAGCTTTCTTT. This encodes CASSPRGEAFF.

This clone appeared a few times. This chain connects TRBV3-1 (or the pseudogene TRBV3-2) to TRBJ2-3, with 8 bases lining up with TRBD1. The V gene end was trimmed by 0 bases and the J gene end by 0 bases; junction bases not matched to a gene: 2. Germline CDR1 is LGHDT and CDR2 is YNNKEL (reference sequence). This CDR3 comprises 16 residues. CDR3 loop: CASSQDQGASTDTQYF. As DNA, the CDR3 is TGTGCCAGCAGCCAAGATCAGGGGGCTAGCACAGATACGCAGTATTTT.

The chain couples TRBV7-2 to TRBJ2-5; maybe TRBD2 (5 bases). This CDR3 region has 14 residues. Germline values: CDR1 SGHTA, CDR2 FQGNSA. The V end lost 2 bases, the J end lost 5 bases, and 12 bases lay between the germline ends. CDR3 amino acids: CASSLMLGAETQYF. CDR3 DNA: TGTGCCAGCAGCTTAATGCTGGGAGCGGAGACCCAGTACTTC.

The rearrangement joins TRBV7-9 to TRBJ1-1; D gene ambiguous. The CDR3 covers 16 residues. V lost 1 base and J 2 bases, leaving 14 bases between the germline ends. CDR1 and CDR2 (germline): SEHNR, FQNEAQ (reference sequence). CDR3 nucleotides: TGTGCCAGCAGCTTAGTCGGAGGACCGGCCAACACTGAAGCTTTCTTT. Encoded protein: CASSLVGGPANTEAFF. Variable domain in full (rest from reference TRBV7-9 and TRBJ1-1): DTGVSQNPRHKITKRGQNVTFRCDPISEHNRLYWYRQTLGQGPEFLTYFQNEAQLEKSRLLSDRFSAERPKGSFSTLEIQRTEQGDSAMYLCASSLVGGPANTEAFFGQGTRLTVV.

The chain employs TRBV2 and TRBJ2-1; a weak D match, TRBD1 (5 bases). The CDR3 sequence is 13 residues long. V lost 6 bases, J lost 7 bases, and 13 bases lay in between. Germline values: CDR1 SNHLY, CDR2 FYNNEI. The CDR3 DNA follows: TGTGCCAGCAGCGTTACCAAGGGGAATGAGCAGTTCTTC. Protein product: CASSVTKGNEQFF. The full variable domain, in which reference TRBV2 and TRBJ2-1 provide the parts outside the CDR3, is EPEVTQTPSHQVTQMGQEVILRCVPISNHLYFYWYRQILGQKVEFLVSFYNNEISEKSEIFDDQFSVERPDGSNFTLKIRSTKLEDSAMYFCASSVTKGNEQFFGPGTRLTVL.

This chain connects TRBV30 to TRBJ1-3; no reliable D call. In germline, CDR1 is GTSNPN, CDR2 SVGIG (reference sequence). The CDR3 runs to 16 residues. The germline V and J ends were trimmed by 0 bases and 7 bases, with 19 bases remaining between them. The CDR3 sequence: CAWSVISAGRGNTIYF. CDR3 DNA: TGTGCCTGGAGTGTGATATCGGCAGGACGAGGGAACACCATATATTTT.

Comments on this clone: This specimen includes other DNA sequences encoding the same CDR3. This chain uses TRBV4-1 with TRBJ1-1; weak D call: TRBD1 (6 bases). This CDR3 is built from 15 residues. Per the germline V gene, CDR1 is MGHRA and CDR2 is YSYEKL. The V and J ends lost 4 bases and 5 bases respectively, with 17 bases between them. The CDR3 reads CASSREGGKETEAFF. The CDR3 DNA follows: TGCGCCAGCAGCCGAGAGGGGGGGAAGGAAACTGAAGCTTTCTTT.